This TCR beta chain was observed in a study of blood T cells in healthy people across ages (dated by TCRdb to about 2015). For context, the study as a whole: In model experiments, roughly one uniquely barcoded TCR beta cDNA molecule per two T cells was captured by template switching. The study measured age-related changes in TCR beta repertoire diversity using deep sequencing normalized with unique cDNA molecular identifiers. The donors were split into four age groups: young (average around 15 years), middle-aged (about 40), aged (over 55) and long-lived (about 82). To avoid experimental bias, donors of different ages were distributed randomly across sequencing lanes. Two additional independent replicas of 1 million unique cDNA reads from the same blood draw were analyzed for two donors (one aged 18 to 30 and one aged 80 or older).

The receptor library was made with 5' RACE. Sequencing took place on an Illumina HiSeq 2500. A second PCR of 7 to 11 cycles was performed with a sample-barcoded 5' primer and a J-beta primer mix. Each TCR beta cDNA molecule received a unique molecular identifier from a template-switch 5' adaptor carrying 12 random nucleotides. At least 3 million CDR3-containing paired-end reads were obtained from each sample. First-strand cDNA was synthesized from all RNA with the Mint cDNA synthesis kit, primed by a TRBC-specific oligonucleotide. Following uracil-DNA glycosylase treatment, a first 18-cycle PCR with universal primers M1SS and BC2_uni_R was performed on all cDNA. Regarding the original processing steps: Normalization of each sample was performed by random selection of 1 million high-quality reads, each carrying a distinct molecular identifier. Instead of being binned into consensus sequences, reads with shared molecular identifiers were discarded. MiTCR, run with a Q25 quality threshold and the strictest error-elimination algorithm, handled CDR3 identification, clonotype clustering and error correction. A nonparametric unseen species model with Euler transformation was used to estimate lower-bound total TCR beta diversity. TCRdb's own reprocessing of the public reads used fastp at Q25 and MiXCR and kept productive beta chains. Each CDR3 protein gets just one entry, which takes the most common genes and DNA from the rows behind it. The V and J calls, along with clone size, are taken from TCRdb and not from the paper's own processing. In this sample the table shows around 1,500,000 distinct CDR3 sequences, approximately 28% of which occur a single time. The ten top clones hold 6.5% to 8.5% of the sample.

Systemically healthy Caucasian individuals from Russia, approximately 39 in total and aged about 6 to 95 years, were included as donors. Each donor gave 8 to 10 milliliters of peripheral blood, collected into EDTA-treated Vacutainer tubes. Ficoll-Paque density-gradient centrifugation was used to isolate PBMCs, with at least 6 million per sample. Trizol reagent was used to extract total RNA from the PBMCs, yielding at least 6 micrograms per sample. Naive CD45RAhigh/CD27high T cell percentages were measured by flow cytometry on a PBMC aliquot from every donor. Overall study outcomes, separate from this receptor: Observed TCR beta diversity per million T cells fell roughly linearly with age, and a significant reduction was already apparent by age around 39. The CMV infection status of donors was not known, potentially confounding age-related changes in expanded clonotypes. Conclusive comparison of naive and antigen-experienced compartments was prevented by the profiling of bulk unsorted PBMCs. The long-lived group showed more naive CD4+ T cells, fewer expanded clones and increased TCR diversity than the aged group, suggesting age selection. Estimates of total diversity based on one million sequenced T cells were considered lower bounds and underestimates. Observed TCR beta diversity correlated strongly with the percentage of naive T cells measured by flow cytometry.

The CDR3, from cysteine to phenylalanine, totals 11 residues. The CDR3 DNA has 33 bases and is translated from base 1. CDR1 is given as MNHEY and CDR2 as SVGAGI, both from the germline V gene. The V and J ends are trimmed by 8 bases and 5 bases, leaving 9 bases between them. About this clonotype itself: Its antigen is still unknown. No per-base quality is available; no much larger clone lies one base away.

The sequencing input was blood. Recombination linked TRBV6-5 to TRBJ1-1; the D gene is not confidently resolved. The TCR originated in a woman aged 25 to 39 in good health. The CDR3 protein sequence reads: CASRTITEAFF. The sequenced DNA is TGTGCCAGCCGAACCATTACTGAAGCTTTCTTT.